This TCR beta chain came from a study of blood T cell repertoires in COVID-19 (TCRdb year 2020). Background for the entire study: Samples covering the acute and convalescent phases of COVID-19 were provided by collaborators in the United States, Italy and Spain. Samples were obtained from the ongoing ImmuneRACE study (first 160 participants) and from over 1,000 subjects provided by 6 global collaborators. Nearly every sample came with metadata listing a de-identified subject ID, COVID-19 status, age in years and sex. Where available, HLA class I and class II types were taken from metadata supplied by the sample provider and were not determined by assay-based typing. Subjects who had been exposed to COVID-19, were actively infected with it, or had recovered from it provided the deeply sampled blood TCRbeta repertoires that made up the dataset. The prospective study material was composed of cDNA or gDNA derived from T cells, B-cell-depleted T cells, or PBMCs. The repertoires were released in a freely available public database meant as a resource for research on the immune response to SARS-CoV-2. Overall study results and their limits: Clinical and demographic metadata were provided uncurated, with the amount varying by source and participant.

TCRbeta CDR3 regions were amplified from genomic DNA by means of the immunoSEQ Assay, a bias-controlled multiplex PCR. The paper's data handling went like this. The number of nucleated cells in each sample was estimated from the amplification of reference gene primers within the assay. To quantify the absolute abundance of each unique TCRbeta CDR3 rearrangement, sequence reads were collapsed and filtered. For each sample, productive Simpson clonality was calculated by taking the square root of Simpson's diversity index across productive rearrangements. TCRdb limited this immuneACCESS table to in-frame rearrangements with V and J called. A share of clones is missing; checked studies link under half to unresolved V genes, and the rest is unexplained. The V and J calls and clone size are taken from that table; D and trimming were inferred from the DNA. This sample is represented by under 85,000 clones; 85% to 90% of them were singletons. The ten largest make up 5.1% of the sample.

Each collaborating institution followed its own protocols to collect whole blood in K2EDTA tubes. For TCRbeta analysis, collaborators shipped samples as frozen whole blood, isolated PBMCs, or DNA extracted from either of those sample types. With regard to this clone: Its specific antigen is unknown. Base quality data are lacking; no much larger clone is found one base away.

CDR3 length: 14 amino acids, cysteine to phenylalanine. Only the CDR3 DNA stays, 42 bases, in frame from base 1. V and J lose 8 bases and 1 base, and a span of 15 bases separates them. CDR1 is given as MDHEN and CDR2 as SYDVKM, both from the germline V gene. In this chain, TRBV28 is recombined with TRBJ2-7; matching of 6 bases hints at TRBD1 as the D gene. This receptor was taken from a man at least 80 years old with acute or convalescent COVID-19. The sequenced sample was peripheral blood. The nucleotide sequence reads as follows: TGTGCCAGCCGCCCGCAGGGGCGTTCCTACGAGCAGTACTTC. Its protein reads: CASRPQGRSYEQYF.